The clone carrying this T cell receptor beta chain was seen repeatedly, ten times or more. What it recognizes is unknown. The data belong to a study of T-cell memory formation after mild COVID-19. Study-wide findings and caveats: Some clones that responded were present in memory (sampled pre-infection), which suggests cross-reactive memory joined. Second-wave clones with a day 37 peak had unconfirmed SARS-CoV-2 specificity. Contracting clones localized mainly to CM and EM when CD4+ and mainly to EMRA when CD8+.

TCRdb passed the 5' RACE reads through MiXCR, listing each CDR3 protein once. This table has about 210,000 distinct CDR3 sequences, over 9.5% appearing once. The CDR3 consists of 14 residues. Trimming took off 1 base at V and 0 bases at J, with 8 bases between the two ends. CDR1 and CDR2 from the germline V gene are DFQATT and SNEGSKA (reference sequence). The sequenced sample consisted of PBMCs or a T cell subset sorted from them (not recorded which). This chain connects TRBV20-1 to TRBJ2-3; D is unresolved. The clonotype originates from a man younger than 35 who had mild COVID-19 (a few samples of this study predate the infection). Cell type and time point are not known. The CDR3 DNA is TGCAGTGCTAGAGGACTTGCGAGCACAGATACGCAGTATTTT. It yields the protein CSARGLASTDTQYF.